This is a list of T cell receptor beta chains from one sample in a study of blood T cell repertoires in COVID-19. Clones were sequenced by immunoSEQ multiplex PCR, and TCRdb holds only the in-frame ones, with some missing. The data show 65,000 to 70,000 clones, more than 65% seen once. Sequencing was done on a sample of peripheral blood. These receptors came from a woman aged 55-69 years with acute or convalescent COVID-19. The CDR3 runs from the conserved cysteine through the conserved F or W. A D gene is named only where the DNA matches it firmly. Clone size appears in some rows only: once, few, many, or a class for an expanded clone.

v_gene	d_gene	abundance	j_gene	CDR3nt	CDR3aa
TRBV7-9	TRBD1	.	TRBJ2-1	TGTGCCAGCAGCTTAACCGGGACAGGGGAAAGGAGTGAGCAGTTCTTC	CASSLTGTGERSEQFF
TRBV9	TRBD1	.	TRBJ2-2	TGTGCCAGCAGCGGACAGGGGAACACCGGGGAGCTGTTTTTT	CASSGQGNTGELFF
TRBV5-1	TRBD1	.	TRBJ1-2	TGCGCCAGCAGCTCCGGACAGGGGGTCTATGGCTACACCTTC	CASSSGQGVYGYTF
TRBV3-1/TRBV3-2	TRBD2	.	TRBJ2-3	TGTGCCAGCAGCCAAGAATTGGCGGGGGGGACAGATACGCAGTATTTT	CASSQELAGGTDTQYF
TRBV6-5	.	.	TRBJ2-7	TGTGCCAGCAGTTACTCCTACGGTTCCTACGAGCAGTACTTC	CASSYSYGSYEQYF
TRBV19	.	.	TRBJ1-2	TGTGCCAGTAGTATGTCTGGGGGCGGGTATGGCTACACCTTC	CASSMSGGGYGYTF
TRBV7-7	TRBD2	.	TRBJ2-3	TGTGCCAGCAGCCTTAATAGCGGGGGGGCCACAGATACGCAGTATTTT	CASSLNSGGATDTQYF
TRBV6-5	.	.	TRBJ2-1	TGTGCCAGCAGCTACACGCGGGACTCGCGGGGAGAGCAGTTCTTC	CASSYTRDSRGEQFF
TRBV6-5	TRBD1	.	TRBJ2-7	TGTGCCAGTGGGACCCAAAGGGGGCTCTCCTACGAGCAGTACTTC	CASGTQRGLSYEQYF
TRBV12-3/TRBV12-4	TRBD1	once	TRBJ2-2	TGTGCCAGCAGTCCCCAGGGGGCCGGGGAGCTGTTTTTT	CASSPQGAGELFF
TRBV7-3	TRBD1	.	TRBJ2-1	TGTGCCAGCAGCCAGGACAGGGGGCTTTACAATGAGCAGTTCTTC	CASSQDRGLYNEQFF
TRBV9	.	.	TRBJ1-2	TGTGCCAGCAGCGTCGCTGGGGGGGACTATGGCTACACCTTC	CASSVAGGDYGYTF
TRBV2	TRBD2	few	TRBJ2-7	TGTGCCAGCAGTGGGACTAGCGGGGCCTACGAGCAGTACTTC	CASSGTSGAYEQYF
TRBV5-1	TRBD1	.	TRBJ1-1	TGCGCCAGCAGCCTGAACGGACAGGGATTCACTGAAGCTTTCTTT	CASSLNGQGFTEAFF
TRBV27	TRBD1	.	TRBJ1-1	TGTGCCAGCAGCCCTCTTGGGACAGGGTCCACTGAAGCTTTCTTT	CASSPLGTGSTEAFF
TRBV18	TRBD1	once	TRBJ1-2	TGTGCCAGCTCACCCCTTGACTCCGGGACAGGGTATGGCTACACCTTC	CASSPLDSGTGYGYTF
TRBV10-3	TRBD1	.	TRBJ1-1	TGTGCCATCAGTGGGGGGACAGGGCGACCCAACACTGAAGCTTTCTTT	CAISGGTGRPNTEAFF
TRBV29-1	TRBD2	.	TRBJ2-4	TGCAGCGTTGAAGCTTGGACTAGCGGGGGGGCCCATGGTGGCATTCAGTACTTC	CSVEAWTSGGAHGGIQYF
TRBV2	TRBD1	few	TRBJ1-1	TGTGCCAGCATCGTTGACAGGGGTTCAACTGAAGCTTTCTTT	CASIVDRGSTEAFF
TRBV4-1	TRBD1	few	TRBJ1-5	TGCGCCAGCAGCCAACAGGGGGATCAGCCCCAGCATTTT	CASSQQGDQPQHF
TRBV7-3	TRBD1	.	TRBJ2-3	TGTGCCAGCAGTCCCGGACAGGGACAAGATACGCAGTATTTT	CASSPGQGQDTQYF
TRBV24-1	.	.	TRBJ1-5	TGTGCCACCAGTGATTCGCGGGAAGGCGCTCAGCCCCAGCATTTT	CATSDSREGAQPQHF
TRBV30	.	few	TRBJ1-6	TGTGCCTGGAAAACTGACAGTCGTAATTCACCCCTCCACTTT	CAWKTDSRNSPLHF
TRBV2	.	once	TRBJ1-5	TGTGCCAGCAGTCTATCTTCAGGGGTCATCATCGATCAGCCCCAGCATTTT	CASSLSSGVIIDQPQHF
TRBV25-1	TRBD1	.	TRBJ1-1	TGTGCCAGCAGTGTAACAGGGGGCAACACTGAAGCTTTCTTT	CASSVTGGNTEAFF
TRBV19	.	.	TRBJ1-2	TGTGCCAGTAGTAATCCCGGGACACCCTATGGCTACACCTTC	CASSNPGTPYGYTF
TRBV6-5	.	.	TRBJ2-2	TGTGCCAGCAGTTACGGTAGGGAGTCCACCGGGGAGCTGTTTTTT	CASSYGRESTGELFF
TRBV29-1	TRBD1	.	TRBJ1-1	TGCAGCGCAACCGGGACAGGGAACACTGAAGCTTTCTTT	CSATGTGNTEAFF
TRBV6-5	TRBD1	.	TRBJ1-1	TGTGCCAGCAGTCCCACGACAGGGGTAAACACTGAAGCTTTCTTT	CASSPTTGVNTEAFF
TRBV5-1	TRBD1	once	TRBJ2-7	TGCGCCAGCAGCTTGGGACAGGGGCGAAGCTCCTACGAGCAGTACTTC	CASSLGQGRSSYEQYF
TRBV5-1	TRBD1	.	TRBJ1-2	TGCGCCAGCAGCTCCCGGGACAGGGGGGAGTATGGCTACACCTTC	CASSSRDRGEYGYTF
TRBV30	TRBD1	.	TRBJ2-4	TGTGCCTGGACTGGAACAGGGGTTCAGTACTTC	CAWTGTGVQYF
TRBV6-5	TRBD1	.	TRBJ1-1	TGTGCCAGCAGCGACAGGGGGCGAAGGAACACTGAAGCTTTCTTT	CASSDRGRRNTEAFF
TRBV25-1	.	.	TRBJ1-3	TGTGCCAGCAGTGAATATAAGACAGCCTCTGGAAACACCATATATTTT	CASSEYKTASGNTIYF
TRBV3-1/TRBV3-2	TRBD1	.	TRBJ2-2	TGTGCCAGCAGCGAGGGGGCACGGATCACCGGGGAGCTGTTTTTT	CASSEGARITGELFF
TRBV12-3/TRBV12-4	.	.	TRBJ1-2	TGTGCCAGCAGTCCACAGGCTAACTATGGCTACACCTTC	CASSPQANYGYTF
TRBV5-1	TRBD1	.	TRBJ1-1	TGCGCCAGCAGGGACAGGGAGAACACTGAAGCTTTCTTT	CASRDRENTEAFF
TRBV18	.	.	TRBJ1-3	TGTGCCAGCTCACCGCGGCAGAACTCTGGAAACACCATATATTTT	CASSPRQNSGNTIYF
TRBV9	TRBD1	.	TRBJ1-6	TGTGCCAGCAGCACAGGGGTTTCACCCCTCCACTTT	CASSTGVSPLHF
TRBV21-1	.	once	TRBJ1-1	TGTGCCAGCAGCGAATACCCCGGGACAGGACCGAACACTGAAGCTTTCTTT	CASSEYPGTGPNTEAFF
TRBV7-8	.	.	TRBJ1-6	TGTGCCAGCAGCCCGGTGTCGGGGAACAATTCACCCCTCCACTTT	CASSPVSGNNSPLHF
TRBV5-6	TRBD1	.	TRBJ2-1	TGTGCCAGCAGCTTTTTCTTGGACAGGCTCGAGAATGAGCAGTTCTTC	CASSFFLDRLENEQFF
TRBV7-6	.	few	TRBJ2-5	TGTGCCAGCAGCTTAGCTTCCGGGGGAGGCCAAGAGACCCAGTACTTC	CASSLASGGGQETQYF
TRBV5-1	.	.	TRBJ2-2	TGCGCCAGCATAGAGGATATCTCCACCGGGGAGCTGTTTTTT	CASIEDISTGELFF
TRBV9	TRBD2	.	TRBJ2-2	TGTGCCAGCAGCGTAGTCGGGACTAGCGGGGGGGTTGCCGGGGAGCTGTTTTTT	CASSVVGTSGGVAGELFF
TRBV4-2	TRBD1	.	TRBJ1-2	TGTGCCAGCAGCCGTGGACAGGTGGACGGGGGCTACACCTTC	CASSRGQVDGGYTF
TRBV2	TRBD2	.	TRBJ2-3	TGTGCCAGCGTGGCTAGCGGGGTGGGGACAGATACGCAGTATTTT	CASVASGVGTDTQYF
TRBV4-1	.	.	TRBJ1-4	TGCGCCAGCAGCCAAGAAAGGGGCTACGAAAAACTGTTTTTT	CASSQERGYEKLFF
TRBV4-1	TRBD1	.	TRBJ2-7	TGCGCCAGCAGCCTCCGGACAGGTTCCCTCTACGAGCAGTACTTC	CASSLRTGSLYEQYF
TRBV24-1	TRBD1	.	TRBJ2-5	TGTGCCACCAGTGATCCTCCGGGACAGGGCTTCGGAGAGACCCAGTACTTC	CATSDPPGQGFGETQYF